This T cell receptor (beta chain) was recorded in a study of shared clonotypes between healthy human individuals. At the level of the study: The donor pool was made up of two women and a few men aged 18 to 49.

The DNA input per sorted-subset replicate PCR was 150 to 200 ng, corresponding to tens of thousands of T cell genomes. This table comes from immunoSEQ multiplex PCR, and its TCRdb copy is limited to in-frame clones, with some not included. The sample consists of about 1.1 million clones, 70% to 80% of them appearing once. V was trimmed by 8 bases and J by 5 bases, leaving 13 bases between them. Per the germline V gene, CDR1 is ENHRY and CDR2 is SYGVKD. This CDR3 is built from 12 residues. Each of the donors was a healthy adult who was HIV-negative and had not had a recent acute infection or vaccination. This clone turned up a few times.

Sequencing input: memory CD4+ T cells from PBMCs. Subset specified: CD45RA-negative fraction. The TCR sequence derives from a man aged 18 to 35 in good health. Some clones in this sample may be carry-over from other donors' samples. The rearrangement links TRBV10-3 to TRBJ2-7; D is perhaps TRBD1 or TRBD2 (6 bases each). The DNA of the CDR3 is TGTGCCATCGGGCCCGGGGGCCACGAGCAGTACTTC. Translating it yields CAIGPGGHEQYF.